This note documents a single T cell receptor beta chain sequence. These data belong to a study of blood T cell repertoires in COVID-19. Study information: In each case, the material was cDNA or gDNA derived from T cells, B-cell-depleted T cells, or PBMCs.

Germline values: CDR1 SGHDN, CDR2 FVKESK. The CDR3 is 13 amino acids. V was trimmed by 5 bases and J by 5 bases, leaving 9 bases between them. Authors' processing steps: Amplified reference gene primers provided the basis for estimating nucleated cell counts. Here immunoSEQ multiplex PCR was the method, and the copy in TCRdb shows in-frame clones only, minus some. V, J and clone size reflect that table, while D and trimming were determined from the DNA. The sample yields about 11,000 clones, roughly 88% seen once. The receptor comes from a human donor in a cohort sampled during active COVID-19. The specimen sequenced was peripheral blood. The V and J genes are TRBV14 and TRBJ1-4, with a possible D match to TRBD1 (5 bases). The CDR3: CASSFRANEKLFF. The CDR3 nucleotides are TGTGCCAGCAGCTTCAGGGCGAATGAAAAACTGTTTTTT. The whole variable domain, remainder taken from reference TRBV14 and TRBJ1-4, is EAGVTQFPSHSVIEKGQTVTLRCDPISGHDNLYWYRRVMGKEIKFLLHFVKESKQDESGMPNNRFLAERTGGTYSTLKVQPAELEDSGVYFCASSFRANEKLFFGSGTQLSVL.